The 14 T cell receptor beta chains presented below share a single source sample, sequenced in a study of Ad26.COV2.S vaccination and SARS-CoV-2 variants. TCRdb keeps only in-frame clones here, not all; method: immunoSEQ multiplex PCR. This sample has some 410,000 clones, with 92% found just once. This sample's treatment: around 19 received Ad26.COV2.S at low or high dose, single or two shots; roughly 5 received placebo; per-sample allocation not given. Day 63 after the first injection of vaccine or placebo was the sampling time. The sequencing here drew on peripheral blood, taken in a trial of Ad26.COV2.S vaccine versus placebo. These receptors were obtained from a person between 18 and 65 years old who received the Ad26.COV2.S COVID-19 vaccine or a placebo.

The genes are TRBV7-9 and TRBJ1-2; TRBD1 matches at 7 bases. Germline CDR1 SEHNR, CDR2 FQNEAQ (reference sequence). V lost 3 bases and J lost 4; bases outside the gene matches: 8. This CDR3 has 15 amino acids. The CDR3, as DNA: TGTGCCAGCAGCTTGGGTCAGGGGGATTTCTATGGCTACACCTTC. It is translated as CASSLGQGDFYGYTF.

The chain joins TRBV27 to TRBJ2-7; D gene uncertain. The ends were cut back, 1 base at V and 2 bases at J, with 15 bases in the middle. The CDR3 runs to 16 residues. From germline, CDR1 is MNHEY and CDR2 SMNVEV (reference sequence). CDR3 loop: CASSLYPSGRTYEQYF. The CDR3 DNA sequence: TGTGCCAGCAGTTTATACCCCTCCGGCAGAACCTACGAGCAGTACTTC.

This chain connects TRBV20-1 to TRBJ1-2; weak D call: TRBD1 (6 bases). This CDR3 spans 10 amino acids. Germline CDR1 reads DFQATT; CDR2 reads SNEGSKA (reference sequence). V was shortened by 7 bases and J by 7 bases, with 10 bases between the two germline ends. CDR3 protein: CSVGAGGYTF. As DNA, the CDR3 is TGCAGTGTGGGGGCTGGTGGCTACACCTTC.

The chain carries TRBV29-1 and TRBJ2-1; 8 bases line up with TRBD1. The germline gives CDR1 SQVTM, CDR2 ANQGSEA. V trimming: 4 bases; J trimming: 5 bases; junction bases outside the gene matches: 10. This CDR3 spans 15 amino acids. Here the CDR3 reads CSVAGQALPNNEQFF. The CDR3, as DNA: TGCAGCGTTGCGGGACAGGCCCTTCCAAACAATGAGCAGTTCTTC.

This chain links TRBV30 with TRBJ1-2; D might be TRBD1 (5 bases). V gave up 0 bases and J gave up 7 bases, with 15 bases separating them. The CDR3 is 14 residues long. CDR1 and CDR2 (germline): GTSNPN, SVGIG (reference sequence). The CDR3: CAWSVEEQASGYTF. In nucleotides, the CDR3 is TGTGCCTGGAGTGTAGAGGAACAGGCAAGTGGCTACACCTTC.

The chain carries TRBV5-6 and TRBJ2-7, with 11 bases identical to TRBD2. The CDR3 runs 16 residues. Germline trimming cut 5 bases from V and 4 bases from J; bases unmatched to any gene: 11. CDR1 and CDR2 (germline): SGHDT, YYEEEE. This CDR3 is CASSFRLAGWNYEQYF. CDR3 DNA sequence: TGTGCCAGCAGTTTCAGACTAGCGGGGTGGAATTACGAGCAGTACTTC. Variable domain in full (rest from reference TRBV5-6 and TRBJ2-7): DAGVTQSPTHLIKTRGQQVTLRCSPKSGHDTVSWYQQALGQGPQFIFQYYEEEERQRGNFPDRFSGHQFPNYSSELNVNALLLGDSALYLCASSFRLAGWNYEQYFGPGTRLTVT.

Note on this clone: One junction end does not reproduce the germline sequence, and a read error may be involved. The chain links TRBV27 to TRBJ2-7, with D perhaps TRBD1 (5 bases). The germline V gene has CDR1 MNHEY and CDR2 SMNVEV (reference sequence). The CDR3 covers 15 residues. CDR3 nucleotides: TGTGCCAGCAGTGTATCAGGGTTTATTGGATACGAGCAGTACTTC. Amino acid sequence: CASSVSGFIGYEQYF.

V is TRBV6-5 and J is TRBJ1-1; D is unresolved. Trimming shortened V by 2 bases and J by 3 bases, and 7 bases separated the two germline ends. CDR1 and CDR2 from the germline V gene are MNHEY and SVGAGI. The CDR3 is made up of 13 amino acids. Here the CDR3 reads CASSYKFYTEAFF. The CDR3 DNA reads as TGTGCCAGCAGTTACAAGTTCTACACTGAAGCTTTCTTT.

The rearrangement joins TRBV25-1 to TRBJ2-5; D remains unclear. Germline V gene lookup returns CDR1 MGHDK and CDR2 SYGVNS. The CDR3 consists of 11 residues. With 6 bases removed from V and 5 bases from J, the gap between germline ends came to 7 bases. CDR3 residues: CASSKLETQYF. The CDR3 DNA reads TGTGCCAGCAGCAAATTGGAGACCCAGTACTTC.

This clone was seen more than once but under ten times. The chain carries TRBV28 and TRBJ2-7, with 7 bases identical to TRBD2. J lost 6 bases, V lost 5 bases, and 7 bases had no gene match. CDR3 length: 13 amino acids. Germline-derived CDR1 and CDR2 are MDHEN and SYDVKM. CDR3 in DNA: TGTGCCAGCAGTCAGACTAGCTGGCCCGAGCAGTACTTC. This codes for CASSQTSWPEQYF.

This chain links TRBV2 with TRBJ1-6; D uncertain. The germline gives CDR1 SNHLY, CDR2 FYNNEI. CDR3 length: 18 amino acids. The V end was cut by 4 bases, the J end by 10 bases, with 26 bases between. CDR3 protein: CASSGVLEEISLRSPLHF. CDR3 DNA: TGTGCCAGCAGTGGGGTCCTTGAGGAGATTAGTCTCAGATCACCCCTCCACTTT. The full variable domain, with the rest looked up from reference TRBV2 and TRBJ1-6, is EPEVTQTPSHQVTQMGQEVILRCVPISNHLYFYWYRQILGQKVEFLVSFYNNEISEKSEIFDDQFSVERPDGSNFTLKIRSTKLEDSAMYFCASSGVLEEISLRSPLHFGNGTRLTVT.

V usage is TRBV6-5 and J usage is TRBJ2-3; D ambiguous. The CDR3 sequence is 14 residues long. The ends were cut back, 0 bases at V and 1 base at J, with 5 bases in the middle. Germline V gives CDR1 MNHEY, CDR2 SVGAGI. CDR3 region: CASSYSKGTDTQYF. As DNA, the CDR3 is TGTGCCAGCAGTTACTCGAAGGGCACAGATACGCAGTATTTT.

This clone was recorded once. The rearrangement uses TRBV19 and TRBJ2-7; D perhaps matches TRBD1 (6 bases). With 5 bases removed from V and 4 bases from J, the gap between germline ends came to 18 bases. The CDR3 covers 15 residues. Germline V lookup: CDR1 LNHDA, CDR2 SQIVND (reference sequence). The CDR3 nucleotides are TGTGCCAGTAGTTGGGGTGGGCCAGGGGAATACGAGCAGTACTTC. Protein: CASSWGGPGEYEQYF.

This chain uses TRBV18 with TRBJ2-1, with D unclear. CDR1 is KGHSH, CDR2 LQKENI, per germline. The CDR3 is made up of 11 amino acids. V shed 3 bases and J shed 10 bases, with 7 bases lying between them. CDR3 sequence reads: CASSPGREQFF. The CDR3 DNA follows: TGTGCCAGCTCACCGGGCAGGGAGCAGTTCTTC.